These 22 T cell receptor beta chains originate from one sample sequenced in a study of tumor T cells in aggressive B-cell lymphoma. TCRdb keeps only in-frame clones here, not all; method: immunoSEQ multiplex PCR. The table includes about 10,000 clones, about nine tenths detected once. Sequenced sample: tumor tissue. The source is an adult with diffuse large B cell lymphoma.

As to this clone: Other DNA sequences from this sample encode an identical CDR3 as well. The chain links TRBV9 to TRBJ2-5; 10 bases align to TRBD2. V lost 3 bases and J lost 5; bases outside the gene matches: 7. CDR1 and CDR2 (germline): SGDLS, YYNGEE. The CDR3 runs 15 residues. CDR3 in amino acids: CASSADSGRSETQYF. The CDR3 DNA reads TGTGCCAGCAGCGCCGATAGCGGGAGGAGCGAGACCCAGTACTTC.

This chain links TRBV10-3 with TRBJ1-1; D not certain. Germline lookup yields CDR1 ENHRY and CDR2 SYGVKD. The CDR3 has 13 amino acids. V was shortened by 3 bases and J by 1 base, with 6 bases between the two germline ends. This CDR3 is CAISETRNTEAFF. In DNA form, the CDR3 reads TGTGCCATCAGTGAAACAAGGAACACTGAAGCTTTCTTT.

The chain recombines TRBV19 with TRBJ2-5; unclear D gene. The J call is in doubt because the DNA end fits TRBJ2-7 better. The CDR3 length is 13 residues. CDR1 is LNHDA and CDR2 is SQIVND in the germline V gene (reference sequence). CDR3 DNA: TGTGCCAGTAGGAACAGCTACCGTCACGAGCAGTACTTC. Translating gives CASRNSYRHEQYF.

Only one count was recorded for this clone. The chain joins TRBV5-1 to TRBJ2-3, with a tentative D call TRBD2 (5 bases). This CDR3 has 15 residues. The V and J ends lost 4 bases and 2 bases respectively, with 14 bases between them. Germline V gives CDR1 SGHRS, CDR2 YFSETQ. CDR3 DNA sequence: TGCGCCAGCAGCGGAACCGGGGTCTTCACAGATACGCAGTATTTT. Amino acids: CASSGTGVFTDTQYF.

This clone was picked up one time. The rearrangement joins TRBV6-1 to TRBJ2-3; 8 bases match TRBD1. With 3 bases clipped from V and 3 bases from J, the junction kept 8 bases outside the gene matches. Germline-derived CDR1 and CDR2 are MNHNS and SASEGT. The CDR3 is 16 residues long. This chain's CDR3 is CASSDLTGVGTDTQYF. The CDR3 DNA sequence: TGTGCCAGCAGTGACCTGACAGGGGTCGGGACAGATACGCAGTATTTT.

This clone occurred a few times. The chain employs TRBV9 and TRBJ2-3; D might be TRBD2 (6 bases). The CDR3 consists of 15 residues. CDR1 is SGDLS, CDR2 YYNGEE, per germline. The V gene lost 0 bases and the J gene lost 4 bases, with 12 bases spanning the gap. CDR3 residues: CASSVGGGVADTQYF. CDR3 DNA sequence: TGTGCCAGCAGCGTAGGGGGCGGGGTGGCAGATACGCAGTATTTT.

V and J are TRBV9 and TRBJ1-2; 7 bases fit TRBD1. From germline, CDR1 is SGDLS and CDR2 YYNGEE. The length of the CDR3 is 14 residues. Germline trimming cut 5 bases from V and 4 bases from J; bases unmatched to any gene: 8. The CDR3: CASSGLGQPYGYTF. CDR3 coding DNA: TGTGCCAGCAGTGGCCTGGGACAGCCCTATGGCTACACCTTC.

This chain links TRBV5-1 with TRBJ1-1; D is unresolved. Germline V gene lookup returns CDR1 SGHRS and CDR2 YFSETQ. The CDR3 is 15 amino acids. The V and J ends lost 3 bases and 4 bases respectively, with 16 bases between them. The CDR3 protein is CASSSYAGGSTEAFF. CDR3 coding DNA: TGCGCCAGCAGCTCGTACGCAGGTGGGAGCACTGAAGCTTTCTTT.

The chain couples TRBV18 to TRBJ2-2; TRBD1 might be the D (6 bases). This CDR3 spans 16 amino acids. V lost 0 bases to trimming and J lost 2 bases, with 10 bases between them. CDR1 is KGHSH and CDR2 is LQKENI in the germline V gene. The CDR3 is CASSPPETGNTGELFF. Here the CDR3 DNA reads TGTGCCAGCTCACCACCCGAGACAGGAAACACCGGGGAGCTGTTTTTT.

The table lists this clone with a count of one. Compared with germline, one end of the junction differs, possibly owing to a read error. J is TRBJ2-5 and V is TRBV7-7, with D possibly matching TRBD2 (5 bases). This CDR3 has 15 amino acids. Germline CDR1 is SSHAT and CDR2 is FNYEAQ (reference sequence). This CDR3 is CASSLGSGSGSVQYF. CDR3 coding DNA: TGTGCTAGCAGCTTAGGAAGCGGTAGTGGATCGGTCCAGTACTTC.

The chain has TRBV6-5 and TRBJ2-1; TRBD1 is a possible D gene (6 bases). Germline CDR1 is MNHEY and CDR2 is SVGAGI. The CDR3 is 16 residues long. Trimming shortened V by 0 bases and J by 7 bases, and 16 bases separated the two germline ends. This chain's CDR3 is CASSYSRVQGRNEQFF. CDR3 DNA sequence: TGTGCCAGCAGTTACTCGAGGGTCCAGGGGAGAAATGAGCAGTTCTTC.

Here the CDR3 reads CATSITTGSTNQPQHF. DNA for the CDR3: TGTGCCACCAGCATAACCACAGGGAGTACGAATCAGCCCCAGCATTTT. V gene TRBV15 combines with J gene TRBJ1-5; D might be TRBD1 (6 bases). Germline V lookup: CDR1 LNHNV, CDR2 YYDKDF (reference sequence). CDR3 length equals 16 residues. V was pared by 4 bases and J by 4 bases, with 17 bases between.

J is TRBJ2-7 and V is TRBV4-1, with 8 nucleotides matching TRBD2. This CDR3 has 15 amino acids. Per germline, CDR1 MGHRA and CDR2 YSYEKL. Trimming took 0 bases from V and 3 from J; bases not matched to a gene: 4. The CDR3 region is CASSQDPREGYEQYF. CDR3 coding DNA: TGCGCCAGCAGCCAAGATCCACGGGAGGGCTACGAGCAGTACTTC.

This chain uses TRBV7-8 with TRBJ2-7; D may be TRBD1 (6 bases). Germline CDR1 SGHVS, CDR2 FQNEAQ. There are 14 residues in the CDR3. V was shortened by 4 bases and J by 3 bases, with 13 bases between the two germline ends. The DNA of the CDR3 is TGTGCCAGCAGCTCCGGGACACTCTACTACGAGCAGTACTTC. Its protein product is CASSSGTLYYEQYF.

The chain is built from TRBV5-1 and TRBJ2-5, with TRBD1 matching 8 bases. The J call may be incorrect, as the DNA end agrees better with TRBJ2-7. CDR3 length equals 15 residues. In germline, CDR1 is SGHRS, CDR2 YFSETQ. The CDR3 nucleotides are TGCGCCAGCAGAGCCACAGGGGGTAACTCCTACGAGCAGTACTTC. This gives the protein CASRATGGNSYEQYF.

The chain employs TRBV2 and TRBJ1-1, with D possibly being TRBD1 (5 bases). From germline, CDR1 is SNHLY and CDR2 FYNNEI. The CDR3 covers 13 residues. The V end lost 2 bases, the J end lost 3 bases, and 7 bases lay between the germline ends. This chain's CDR3 is CASSEQGYTEAFF. Written as DNA, the CDR3 is TGTGCCAGCAGTGAACAGGGCTACACTGAAGCTTTCTTT.

The chain couples TRBV23-1 to TRBJ1-5, with D tentatively TRBD1 (6 bases). TRBV23-1 is an open reading frame, and its role is uncertain. The CDR3 extends over 17 amino acids. Trimming pared 2 bases from V and 1 base from J, leaving 15 bases between. The CDR3, as DNA: TGCGCCAGCAGTCAACACAGGGAAAAGGGCAGCAATCAGCCCCAGCATTTT. This translates into CASSQHREKGSNQPQHF.

This clone was observed a few times. The chain is built from TRBV14 and TRBJ2-2; D perhaps matches TRBD1 (6 bases). CDR3 length: 15 residues. Germline V gene sequence: CDR1 SGHDN, CDR2 FVKESK. The V gene lost 5 bases and the J gene lost 4 bases, with 14 bases spanning the gap. The CDR3 DNA sequence: TGTGCCAGCAGCGTAGGGGGTATAGGCACCGGGGAGCTGTTTTTT. Its translation is CASSVGGIGTGELFF.

The chain carries TRBV7-9 and TRBJ2-2; D not certain. CDR1 SEHNR and CDR2 FQNEAQ come from the germline V gene (reference sequence). The CDR3 is 14 residues long. The germline V and J ends were trimmed by 3 bases and 5 bases, with 10 bases remaining between them. The DNA of the CDR3 is TGTGCCAGCAGCTTGGAGAGATCAACCGGGGAGCTGTTTTTT. Protein sequence: CASSLERSTGELFF.

This chain connects TRBV18 to TRBJ1-5; D is undetermined. In germline, CDR1 is KGHSH, CDR2 LQKENI. The CDR3 contains 13 residues. V gave up 4 bases and J gave up 7 bases, with 11 bases separating them. In DNA form, the CDR3 reads TGTGCCAGCTCACTCGAGGTCGGGCAGCCCCAGCATTTT. Protein: CASSLEVGQPQHF.

The J gene is TRBJ1-1, the V gene TRBV18; D is possibly TRBD1 (5 bases). The germline gives CDR1 KGHSH, CDR2 LQKENI. This CDR3 comprises 12 residues. The V end lost 6 bases, the J end lost 6 bases, and 11 bases lay between the germline ends. The CDR3 spells CASSSRGPEAFF. The CDR3 nucleotides read TGTGCCAGCTCTTCAAGGGGCCCTGAAGCTTTCTTT.

About this clone itself: Mismatch with germline at one junction end may stem from a read error. Other DNA sequences of this sample code for an identical CDR3. The J gene is TRBJ2-7, the V gene TRBV7-4, with 7 bases identical to TRBD2. The CDR3 consists of 13 residues. Germline V gene sequence: CDR1 SGHVT, CDR2 SQSDAQ. CDR3 in amino acids: CASSFGGDYEQYF. The CDR3 DNA follows: TGCGCCAGCAGCTTTGGGGGGGACTACGAGCAGTACTTC.